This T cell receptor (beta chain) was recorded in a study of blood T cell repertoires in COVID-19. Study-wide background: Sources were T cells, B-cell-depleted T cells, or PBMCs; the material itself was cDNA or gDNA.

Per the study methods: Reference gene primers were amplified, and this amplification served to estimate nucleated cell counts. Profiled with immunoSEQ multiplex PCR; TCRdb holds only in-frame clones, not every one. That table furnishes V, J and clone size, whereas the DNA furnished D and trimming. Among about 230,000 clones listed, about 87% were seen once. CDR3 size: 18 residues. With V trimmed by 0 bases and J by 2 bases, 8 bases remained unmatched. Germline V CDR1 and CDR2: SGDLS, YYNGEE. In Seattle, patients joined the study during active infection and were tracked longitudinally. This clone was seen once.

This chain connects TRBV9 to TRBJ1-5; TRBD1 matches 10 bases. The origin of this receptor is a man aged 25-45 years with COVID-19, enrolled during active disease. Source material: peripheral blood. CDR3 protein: CASSVGHGGTGGNQPQHF. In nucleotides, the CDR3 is TGTGCCAGCAGCGTAGGTCATGGGGGGACAGGGGGCAATCAGCCCCAGCATTTT.